The clone carrying this T cell receptor beta chain was recorded at least ten times. Its antigen is as yet unknown. The sample belongs to a study of T-cell reconstitution after alpha-beta-depleted transplantation in children. J was trimmed by 2 bases and V by 4 bases; bases with no gene match: 10. This CDR3 region has 16 residues. Germline CDR1 is DFQATT and CDR2 is SNEGSKA (reference sequence). Unique molecular identifiers were built into the TCRbeta library. MiXCR, run by TCRdb on the PCR reads, gives a single entry per CDR3 protein. The table has 600,000 to 800,000 distinct CDR3 sequences, over 10% seen once. Overall study results and limits: Some patients showed high day-60 TCRbeta diversity, which derived from surviving recipient T cells and thymic progenitors. Reported findings indicate that, about two months after transplant, alpha-beta T cells came from several hundred expanded clones, which were derived from non-depleted graft cells. It was newly produced T cells that mostly accounted for T-cell counts and diversity one year after transplant.

This rearrangement joins TRBV20-1 to TRBJ2-2; 7 bases fit TRBD2. The material sequenced was PBMCs, taken before TCRalphabeta/CD19-depleted stem cell transplant. The clonotype was recovered from a girl aged 2-15 years with congenital amegakaryocytic thrombocytopenia, due to receive a stem cell transplant. This chain's CDR3 is CSATLRGRGNTGELFF. The DNA of the CDR3 is TGCAGTGCTACGTTACGCGGGAGAGGAAACACCGGGGAGCTGTTTTTT.